This TCR beta chain came from a study of neoadjuvant anti-PD-1 for oral cavity cancer. In this sample, this clone turned up once. Time point denoted: after neoadjuvant nivolumab, at surgical resection. The CDR3 is 15 amino acids. The V and J ends lost 2 bases and 4 bases, in that order; junction bases with no gene match: 6. Looked up from germline, CDR1 is GTSNPN and CDR2 is SVGIG (reference sequence). Assay: immunoSEQ multiplex PCR; the TCRdb copy retains only in-frame clones and omits some. The sample lists roughly 32,000 clones, 80% occurring once. This TCR derives from a person aged 40 to 85 with oral cavity squamous cell carcinoma. Sequenced here: PBMCs, sampled after nivolumab (anti-PD-1) treatment. The genes are TRBV30 and TRBJ1-4; 8 bases agree with TRBD1. The CDR3 protein is CAWSRNRGSNEKLFF. DNA for the CDR3: TGTGCCTGGAGTCGTAACAGGGGGAGTAATGAAAAACTGTTTTTT. Full variable domain (remainder filled in from reference TRBV30 and TRBJ1-4): SQTIHQWPATLVQPVGSPLSLECTVEGTSNPNLYWYRQAAGRGLQLLFYSVGIGQISSEVPQNLSASRPQDRQFILSSKKLLLSDSGFYLCAWSRNRGSNEKLFFGSGTQLSVL.